This T cell receptor beta chain came from a study of cytomegalovirus exposure and HLA in healthy donors. Looking at the study overall: Within an early data release were 80 million to 90 million unique TCRs drawn from HLA-typed donors. Study-level results: Sequence variants that were highly shared formed a cluster that was likely a sequencing artifact.

The CDR3 is 14 residues long. Germline loops: CDR1 KGHSH, CDR2 LQKENI. V lost 3 bases and J 8 bases, leaving 16 bases between the germline ends. PCR employed 60 Vbeta and 13 Jbeta primers. Method: immunoSEQ multiplex PCR; TCRdb's copy keeps in-frame clones and lacks some. The profile shows some 170,000 clones, roughly 80% of them singletons. To note about this clone: Its antigen is not known.

Sequenced: PBMCs. The TCR comes from a young woman in good health and CMV-seropositive. The chain uses TRBV18 and TRBJ1-2; D is undetermined. The CDR3 spells CASSPTAKAEGYTF. In DNA, the CDR3 is TGTGCCAGCTCACCCACCGCCAAGGCGGAGGGCTACACCTTC. The full variable domain, completed using reference TRBV18 and TRBJ1-2, is NAGVMQNPRHLVRRRGQEARLRCSPMKGHSHVYWYRQLPEEGLKFMVYLQKENIIDESGMPKERFSAEFPKEGPSILRIQQVVRGDSAAYFCASSPTAKAEGYTFGSGTRLTVV.